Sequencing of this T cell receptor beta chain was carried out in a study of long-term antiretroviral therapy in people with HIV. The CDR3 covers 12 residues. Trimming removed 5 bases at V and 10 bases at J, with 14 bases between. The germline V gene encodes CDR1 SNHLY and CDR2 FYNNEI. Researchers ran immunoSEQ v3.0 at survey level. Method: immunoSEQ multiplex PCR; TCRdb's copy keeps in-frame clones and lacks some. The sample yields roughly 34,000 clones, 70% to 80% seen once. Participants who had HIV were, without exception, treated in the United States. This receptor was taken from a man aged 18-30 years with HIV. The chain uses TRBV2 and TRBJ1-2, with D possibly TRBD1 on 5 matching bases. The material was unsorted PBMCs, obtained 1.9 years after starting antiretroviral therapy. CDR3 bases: TGTGCCAGCAGTTTTGGTCCAGGGCCCTACACCTTC. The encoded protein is CASSFGPGPYTF.